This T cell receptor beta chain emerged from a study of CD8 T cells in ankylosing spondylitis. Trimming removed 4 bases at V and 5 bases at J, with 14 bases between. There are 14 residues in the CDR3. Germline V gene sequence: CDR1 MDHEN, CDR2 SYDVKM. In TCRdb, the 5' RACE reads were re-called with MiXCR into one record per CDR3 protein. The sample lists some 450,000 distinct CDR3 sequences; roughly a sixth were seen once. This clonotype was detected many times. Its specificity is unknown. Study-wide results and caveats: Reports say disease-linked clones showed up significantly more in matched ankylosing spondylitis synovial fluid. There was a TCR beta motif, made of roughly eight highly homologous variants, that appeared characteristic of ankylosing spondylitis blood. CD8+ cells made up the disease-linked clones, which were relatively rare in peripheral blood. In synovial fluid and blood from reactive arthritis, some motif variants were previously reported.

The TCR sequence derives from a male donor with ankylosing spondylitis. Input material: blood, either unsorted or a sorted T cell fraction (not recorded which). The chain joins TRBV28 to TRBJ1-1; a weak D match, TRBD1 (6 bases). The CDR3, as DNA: TGTGCCAGCAGTTCCGGACAGTTGGGGACTGAAGCTTTCTTT. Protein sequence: CASSSGQLGTEAFF. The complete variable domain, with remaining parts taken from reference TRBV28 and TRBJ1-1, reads DVKVTQSSRYLVKRTGEKVFLECVQDMDHENMFWYRQDPGLGLRLIYFSYDVKMKEKGDIPEGYSVSREKKERFSLILESASTNQTSMYLCASSSGQLGTEAFFGQGTRLTVV.